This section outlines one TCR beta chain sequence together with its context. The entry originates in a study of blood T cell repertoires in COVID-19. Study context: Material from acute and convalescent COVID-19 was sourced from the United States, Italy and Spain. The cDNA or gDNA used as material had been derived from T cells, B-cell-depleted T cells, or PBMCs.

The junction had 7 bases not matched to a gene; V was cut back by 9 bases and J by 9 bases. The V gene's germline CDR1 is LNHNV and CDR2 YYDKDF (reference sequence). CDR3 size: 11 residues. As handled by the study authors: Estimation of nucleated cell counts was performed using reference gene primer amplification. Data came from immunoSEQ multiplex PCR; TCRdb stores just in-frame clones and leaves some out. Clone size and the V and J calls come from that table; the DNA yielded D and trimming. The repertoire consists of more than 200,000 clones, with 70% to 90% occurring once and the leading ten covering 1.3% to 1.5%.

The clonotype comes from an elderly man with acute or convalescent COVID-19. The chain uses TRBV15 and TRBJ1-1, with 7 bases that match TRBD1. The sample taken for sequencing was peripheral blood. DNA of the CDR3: TGTGCCACAGGACAGGACCTGAAAGCTTTCTTT. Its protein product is CATGQDLKAFF. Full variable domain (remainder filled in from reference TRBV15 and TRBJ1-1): DAMVIQNPRYQVTQFGKPVTLSCSQTLNHNVMYWYQQKSSQAPKLLFHYYDKDFNNEADTPDNFQSRRPNTSFCFLDIRSPGLGDTAMYLCATGQDLKAFFGQGTRLTVV.